The rows below give T cell receptor beta chains drawn from one sample of a study of blood T cell repertoires in COVID-19. Libraries were prepared by immunoSEQ multiplex PCR; TCRdb keeps only in-frame clonotypes and omits some of them. The sample comprises around 130,000 clones, approximately 80% of which are singletons, and about 12% rests with the top ten. Sequencing was performed on peripheral blood. All receptors come from a human donor in a cohort sampled during active COVID-19. Each CDR3 is given with its conserved first and last residue. D genes are given only for firm matches. Clone sizes are given selectively: once, few, many, or a class where the clone is expanded.

>TRBD1|TRBJ2-1|TRBV7-9|.
TGTGCCAGCAGCTTAGGATTGGACAGGGGGACCTACAATGAGCAGTTCTTC
CASSLGLDRGTYNEQFF
>TRBD1|TRBJ2-7|TRBV10-2|.
TGCGCCAGCAGTCCAGGGACAGGGGGCGAGCAGTACTTC
CASSPGTGGEQYF
>.|TRBJ2-3|TRBV5-6|.
TGTGCCAGCAGCCGATCGCCGGGGGGCCTAGTAGATACGCAGTATTTT
CASSRSPGGLVDTQYF
>.|TRBJ2-2|TRBV10-2|.
TGCGCCAGCAGTGAACACAGCGGATCCGGGGAGCTGTTTTTT
CASSEHSGSGELFF
>.|TRBJ2-2|TRBV15|.
TGTGCCACCAGCTTTTCCGGCACCGGGGAGCTGTTTTTT
CATSFSGTGELFF
>.|TRBJ1-2|TRBV13|few
TGTGCCAGCAGCCTAGGGGACCGGGACATTGTACCCTTTAATGGCTACACCTTC
CASSLGDRDIVPFNGYTF
>.|TRBJ1-5|TRBV18|.
TGTGCCAGCTCACCAATGGACAGATATAGCAATCAGCCCCAGCATTTT
CASSPMDRYSNQPQHF
>.|TRBJ1-1|TRBV12-5|.
TGTGCTAGTGGTTTGCACCCGGGGGAGGGTGAAGCTTTCTTT
CASGLHPGEGEAFF
>.|TRBJ2-7|TRBV18|.
TGTGCCAGCTCACCACCGGGCAGGGGCTTGTACGAGCAGTACTTC
CASSPPGRGLYEQYF
>TRBD1|TRBJ1-4|TRBV19|.
TGTGCCAGTAGTACGACAGGGGGCAGAGGTGAAAAACTGTTTTTT
CASSTTGGRGEKLFF